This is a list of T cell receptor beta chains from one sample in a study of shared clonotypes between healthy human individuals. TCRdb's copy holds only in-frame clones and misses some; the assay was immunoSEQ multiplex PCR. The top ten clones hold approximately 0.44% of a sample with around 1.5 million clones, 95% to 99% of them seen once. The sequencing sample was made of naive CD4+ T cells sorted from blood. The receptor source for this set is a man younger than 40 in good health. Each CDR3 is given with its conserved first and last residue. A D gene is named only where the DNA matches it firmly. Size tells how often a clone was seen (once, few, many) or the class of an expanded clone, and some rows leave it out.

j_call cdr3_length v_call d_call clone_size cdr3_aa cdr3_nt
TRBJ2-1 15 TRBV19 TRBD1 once CASTDRGRIERRQFF TGTGCCAGTACAGACAGGGGGCGAATCGAACGGCGGCAGTTCTTC
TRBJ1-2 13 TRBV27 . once CASSFVMGYGYTF TGTGCCAGCAGTTTCGTAATGGGCTATGGCTACACCTTC
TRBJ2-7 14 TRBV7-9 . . CASSPRGKAYEQYF TGTGCCAGCAGCCCCAGGGGAAAAGCCTACGAGCAGTACTTC
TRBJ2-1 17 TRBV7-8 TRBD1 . CASTRGRPQGQIDEQFF TGTGCCAGCACCCGAGGTCGGCCACAGGGGCAAATCGATGAGCAGTTCTTC
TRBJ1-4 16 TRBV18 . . CASSPNTAATNEKLFF TGTGCCAGCTCACCTAACACAGCCGCAACTAATGAAAAACTGTTTTTT
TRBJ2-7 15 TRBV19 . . CASSIGAGDSYEQYF TGTGCCAGTAGTATAGGAGCAGGCGACTCCTACGAGCAGTACTTC
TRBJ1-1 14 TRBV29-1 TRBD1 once CSVGAGGLNTEAFF TGCAGCGTTGGGGCAGGGGGCTTGAACACTGAAGCTTTCTTT
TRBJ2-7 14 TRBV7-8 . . CASSLASQGYEQYF TGTGCCAGCAGCTTAGCGTCTCAGGGCTACGAGCAGTACTTC
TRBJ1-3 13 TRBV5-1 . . CASSLEVGNTIYF TGCGCCAGCAGCTTAGAGGTTGGAAACACCATATATTTT
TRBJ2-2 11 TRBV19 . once CASRATGELFF TGTGCCAGTAGGGCCACCGGGGAGCTGTTTTTT
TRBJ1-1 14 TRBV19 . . CASSTPDINTEAFF TGTGCCAGTAGTACACCGGACATTAACACTGAAGCTTTCTTT
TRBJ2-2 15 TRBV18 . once CASSPRRGHTGELFF TGTGCCAGCTCACCACGTCGGGGTCACACCGGGGAGCTGTTTTTT
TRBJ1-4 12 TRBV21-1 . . CASSKGLGKLFF TGTGCCAGCAGCAAGGGCCTGGGAAAACTGTTTTTT
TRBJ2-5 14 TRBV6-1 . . CASALYGTYQAQYF TGTGCCAGCGCTTTGTACGGTACCTATCAGGCCCAGTACTTC
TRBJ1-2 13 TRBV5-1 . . CASSLEVGIGYTF TGCGCCAGCAGCTTGGAAGTGGGGATTGGCTACACCTTC
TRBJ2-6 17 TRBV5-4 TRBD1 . CASSHGQAIAGANVLTF TGTGCCAGCAGCCACGGACAGGCCATCGCTGGGGCCAACGTCCTGACTTTC
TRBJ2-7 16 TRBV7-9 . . CASSLGPGALSYEQYF TGTGCCAGCAGCTTAGGACCCGGCGCGCTCTCCTACGAGCAGTACTTC
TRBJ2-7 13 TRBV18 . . CASSPSGYYEQYF TGTGCCAGCTCACCATCAGGATACTACGAGCAGTACTTC
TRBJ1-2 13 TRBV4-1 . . CASSQADSSGYTF TGCGCCAGCAGCCAAGCCGACAGTAGTGGCTACACCTTC
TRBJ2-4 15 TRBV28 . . CASSLVRGAKNIQYF TGTGCCAGCAGTTTAGTTAGAGGGGCCAAAAACATTCAGTACTTC
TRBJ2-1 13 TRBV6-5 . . CASRPGFVNEQFF TGTGCCAGCCGACCCGGGTTCGTCAATGAGCAGTTCTTC
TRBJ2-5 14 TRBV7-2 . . CASELGPSQETQYF TGTGCCAGTGAACTGGGACCGTCCCAAGAGACCCAGTACTTC
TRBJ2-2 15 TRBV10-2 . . CASRARSRDTGELFF TGCGCCAGCAGAGCCAGGAGTAGGGACACCGGGGAGCTGTTTTTT
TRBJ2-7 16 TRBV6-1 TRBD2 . CASSEFQAGVAYEQYF TGTGCCAGCAGTGAATTTCAAGCGGGAGTTGCCTACGAGCAGTACTTC
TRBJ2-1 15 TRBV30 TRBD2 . CAWAGTSSSYNEQFF TGTGCCTGGGCAGGGACTAGCAGTTCCTACAATGAGCAGTTCTTC
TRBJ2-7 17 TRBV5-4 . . CASSLIFQGDVRSEQYF TGTGCCAGCAGCTTGATCTTTCAGGGTGATGTTCGCAGCGAGCAGTACTTC
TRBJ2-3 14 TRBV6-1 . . CASIKEQGLDTQYF TGTGCCAGCATCAAGGAGCAGGGATTAGATACGCAGTATTTT
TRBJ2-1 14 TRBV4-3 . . CASSQDQNYNEQFF TGCGCCAGCAGCCAAGACCAAAACTACAATGAGCAGTTCTTC
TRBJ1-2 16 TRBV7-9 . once CASRPDHRGGRYGYTF TGTGCCAGCAGACCGGATCACCGAGGGGGAAGATATGGCTACACCTTC
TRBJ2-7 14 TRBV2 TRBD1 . CASISSTGGYEQYF TGTGCCAGCATTTCTTCGACAGGGGGCTACGAGCAGTACTTC
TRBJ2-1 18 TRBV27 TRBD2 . CASRTLVGLAGNYNEQFF TGTGCCAGCAGGACCTTGGTCGGACTAGCGGGCAATTACAATGAGCAGTTCTTC
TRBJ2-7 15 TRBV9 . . CASSVGHRTSLEQYF TGTGCCAGCAGCGTAGGTCACAGGACCTCTTTAGAGCAGTACTTC
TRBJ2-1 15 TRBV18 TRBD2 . CASSPRNSGRFEQFF TGTGCCAGCTCACCACGGAATAGCGGGAGGTTTGAGCAGTTCTTC
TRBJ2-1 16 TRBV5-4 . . CASSFGSAVSNNEQFF TGTGCCAGCAGCTTCGGGTCGGCCGTTTCCAACAATGAGCAGTTCTTC
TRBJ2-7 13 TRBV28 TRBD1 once CASRDRGTYEQYF TGTGCCAGCAGGGACAGGGGTACATACGAGCAGTACTTC
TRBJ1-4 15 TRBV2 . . CASSEGFATNEKLFF TGTGCCAGCAGTGAAGGGTTCGCAACTAATGAAAAACTGTTTTTT
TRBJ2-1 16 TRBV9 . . CASSVLPPGGGGEQFF TGTGCCAGCAGCGTCCTCCCCCCCGGAGGTGGAGGTGAGCAGTTCTTC
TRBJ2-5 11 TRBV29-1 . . CSERTQETQYF TGCAGCGAAAGAACACAAGAGACCCAGTACTTC
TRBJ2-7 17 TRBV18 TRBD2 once CASSPESSGPSSYEQYF TGTGCCAGCTCACCAGAGTCTAGCGGGCCTAGCTCCTACGAGCAGTACTTC
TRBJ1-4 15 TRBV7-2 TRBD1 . CASSGTTGGTEKLFF TGTGCCAGCAGCGGGACGACAGGGGGCACGGAAAAACTGTTTTTT
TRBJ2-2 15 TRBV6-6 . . CASSTTGLLHGELFF TGTGCCAGCAGTACCACCGGACTCCTCCACGGGGAGCTGTTTTTT
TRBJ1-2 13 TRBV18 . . CASSPTEYYGYTF TGTGCCAGCTCACCTACGGAATACTATGGCTACACCTTC
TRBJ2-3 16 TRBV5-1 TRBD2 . CASTRLAGNRADTQYF TGCGCCAGCACTCGACTAGCGGGGAACCGGGCAGATACGCAGTATTTT
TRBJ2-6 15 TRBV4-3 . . CASSRGLSGANVLTF TGCGCCAGCAGCCGTGGACTCTCTGGGGCCAACGTCCTGACTTTC
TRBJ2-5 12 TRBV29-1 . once CSSDRSQETQYF TGCAGCTCAGACAGATCTCAAGAGACCCAGTACTTC
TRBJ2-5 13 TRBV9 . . CASSVAVQETQYF TGTGCCAGCAGCGTAGCCGTCCAAGAGACCCAGTACTTC
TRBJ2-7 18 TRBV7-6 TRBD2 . CASSRGLAGASSPYEQYF TGTGCCAGCAGCCGGGGACTAGCGGGAGCCAGTTCACCCTACGAGCAGTACTTC
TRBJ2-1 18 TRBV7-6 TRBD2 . CASSLVFDGPGGRNEQFF TGTGCCAGCAGCTTAGTCTTTGATGGTCCGGGAGGGCGGAATGAGCAGTTCTTC
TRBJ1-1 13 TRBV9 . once CASSVDENTEAFF TGTGCCAGCAGCGTAGACGAGAACACTGAAGCTTTCTTT
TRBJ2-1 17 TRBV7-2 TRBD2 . CASSQSPASGRAFEQFF TGTGCCAGCAGCCAGAGTCCCGCGAGCGGGAGGGCCTTTGAGCAGTTCTTC
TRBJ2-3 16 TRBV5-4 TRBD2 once CASSLGGRVPTDTQYF TGTGCCAGCAGCTTGGGTGGGAGGGTCCCCACAGATACGCAGTATTTT
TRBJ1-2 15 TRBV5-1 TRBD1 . CASSLGRDRGDGYTF TGCGCCAGCAGCTTGGGCCGGGACAGGGGTGATGGCTACACCTTC
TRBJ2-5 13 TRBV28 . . CASSFEGVETQYF TGTGCCAGCAGTTTTGAGGGAGTGGAGACCCAGTACTTC
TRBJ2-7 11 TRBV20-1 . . CSVIGGPEQYF TGCAGTGTAATTGGCGGGCCCGAGCAGTACTTC
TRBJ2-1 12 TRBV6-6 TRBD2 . CASSAPSGGQFF TGTGCCAGCAGTGCCCCTAGCGGCGGGCAGTTCTTC